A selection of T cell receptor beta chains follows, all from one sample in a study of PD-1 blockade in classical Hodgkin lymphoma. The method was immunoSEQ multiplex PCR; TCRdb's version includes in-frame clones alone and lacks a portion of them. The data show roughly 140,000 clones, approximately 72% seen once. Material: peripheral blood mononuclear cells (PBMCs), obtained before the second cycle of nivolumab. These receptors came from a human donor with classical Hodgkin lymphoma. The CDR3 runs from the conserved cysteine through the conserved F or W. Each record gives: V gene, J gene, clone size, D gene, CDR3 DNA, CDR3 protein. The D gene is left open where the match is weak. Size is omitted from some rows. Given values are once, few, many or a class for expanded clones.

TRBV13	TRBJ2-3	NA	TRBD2	TGTGCCAGCAGCTTAGGGGGACTAGCGGGGACCCTTGGGGGTACGCAGTATTTT	CASSLGGLAGTLGGTQYF
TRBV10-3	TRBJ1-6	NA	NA	TGTGCCATCAGTGCCCGGACACAAGGAAGGGATTCACCCCTCCACTTT	CAISARTQGRDSPLHF
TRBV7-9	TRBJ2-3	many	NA	TGTGCCAGCAATAAAAGGGAGACAACTAGCACAGATACGCAGTATTTT	CASNKRETTSTDTQYF
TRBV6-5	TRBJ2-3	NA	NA	TGTGCCAGCAGTTACTCGGCGGCCCGAACAGATACGCAGTATTTT	CASSYSAARTDTQYF
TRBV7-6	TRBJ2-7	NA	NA	TGTGCCAGCAGCTTAGGGTGGGGTGCGTACGAGCAGTACTTC	CASSLGWGAYEQYF
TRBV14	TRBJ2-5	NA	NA	TGTGCCAGCAGCCCCCAGGGTGGGGGGACCCAGTACTTC	CASSPQGGGTQYF
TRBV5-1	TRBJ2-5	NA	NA	TGCGCCAGCAGCCTGGACGGAGTAGGGGAGACCCAGTACTTC	CASSLDGVGETQYF
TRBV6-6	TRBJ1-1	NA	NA	TGTGCCAGCAGGCTGACCACTGAAGCTTTCTTT	CASRLTTEAFF
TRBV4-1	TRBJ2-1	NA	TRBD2	TGCGCCAGCAGCCAAGATAGAGTAGCGGGAGTCCATGAGCAGTTCTTC	CASSQDRVAGVHEQFF
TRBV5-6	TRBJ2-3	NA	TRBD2	TGTGCCAGCAGCTTGGGGACTAGGGGAACAGATACGCAGTATTTT	CASSLGTRGTDTQYF
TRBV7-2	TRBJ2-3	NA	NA	TGTGCCAGCAGACGGACCCCGTCAGATACGCAGTATTTT	CASRRTPSDTQYF
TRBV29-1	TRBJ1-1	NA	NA	TGCAGCGTTGAAGGTCTTCTTGAGGGCAACACTGAAGCTTTCTTT	CSVEGLLEGNTEAFF
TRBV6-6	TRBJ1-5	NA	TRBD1	TGTGCCAGCAGCCTCCCGACCGGGACAGCGGTAGTGGTGGAGCATTTT	CASSLPTGTAVVVEHF
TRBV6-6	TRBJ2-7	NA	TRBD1	TGTGCCAGCAGTTACGGGACAGGGGAGAGCGGCGAGCAGTACTTC	CASSYGTGESGEQYF
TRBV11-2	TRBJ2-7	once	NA	TGTGCCAGCAGCTTCTCGACAGGTTTCTACGAGCAGTACTTC	CASSFSTGFYEQYF
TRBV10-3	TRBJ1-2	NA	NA	TGTGCCATCAGTGCCCGGACAGCCTCAGGAGGCTACACCTTC	CAISARTASGGYTF
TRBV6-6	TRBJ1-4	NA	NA	TGTGCCAGCAGTTTCGGGGGCCTTGGGGGTGAAAAACTGTTTTTT	CASSFGGLGGEKLFF
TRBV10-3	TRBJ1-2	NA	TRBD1	TGTGCCGCCCAGACAGGGCGGAGAGTTGGCTACACCTTC	CAAQTGRRVGYTF
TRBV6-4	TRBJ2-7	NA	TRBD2	TGTGCCAGCCTTCTCTGGGGCGCGGGAGTGTTCTACGAGCAGTACTTC	CASLLWGAGVFYEQYF
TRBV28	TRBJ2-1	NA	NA	TGTGCCAGCAGACGATACAATGAGCAGTTCTTC	CASRRYNEQFF
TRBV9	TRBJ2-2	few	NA	TGTGCCAGCAGCGTGACCGGGACGACCACCGGGGAGCTGTTTTTT	CASSVTGTTTGELFF
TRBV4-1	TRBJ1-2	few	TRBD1	TGTGCCAGCAGCCATACCGGACAGGGAGGCTATGGCTACACCTTC	CASSHTGQGGYGYTF
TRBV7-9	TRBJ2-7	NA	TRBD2	TGTGCCAGCAGCTTAGGGTGGAGGGGCGGGAGGCTGGAGCAGTACTTC	CASSLGWRGGRLEQYF
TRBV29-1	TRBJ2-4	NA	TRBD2	TGCAGCGTTGAAGGGGGGAGGGAGTGGGACATTCAGTACTTC	CSVEGGREWDIQYF
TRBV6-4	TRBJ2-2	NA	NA	TGTGCCAGCAGTGCGGAATTACTGACCGGGGAGCTGTTTTTT	CASSAELLTGELFF
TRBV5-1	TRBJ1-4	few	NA	TGCGCCAGCAGCTGGAGCTCAACTAATGAAAAACTGTTTTTT	CASSWSSTNEKLFF
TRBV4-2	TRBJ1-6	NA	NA	TGTGCCAGCAGCCCCTTGGGGACACCCGGAGAGGGTAATTCACCCCTCCACTTT	CASSPLGTPGEGNSPLHF
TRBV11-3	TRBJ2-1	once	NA	TGTGCCAGCAGCTTACAGGGCCACGTATACAATGAGCAGTTCTTC	CASSLQGHVYNEQFF
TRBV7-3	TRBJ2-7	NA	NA	TGTGCCAGCAGCTTAGGGGGGTTACCCTACGAGCAGTACTTC	CASSLGGLPYEQYF
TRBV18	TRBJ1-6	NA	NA	TGTGCCAGCAACACCGTAAGTGGGACGTGGGGTTCACCCCTCCACTTT	CASNTVSGTWGSPLHF
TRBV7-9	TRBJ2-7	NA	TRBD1	TGTGCCAGCAGCTTAGGACAGGGGAACTACGAGCAGTACTTC	CASSLGQGNYEQYF
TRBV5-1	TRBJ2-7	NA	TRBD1	TGCGCCAGCCCCCGGGACAGGGTTGCATCCTACGAGCAGTACTTC	CASPRDRVASYEQYF